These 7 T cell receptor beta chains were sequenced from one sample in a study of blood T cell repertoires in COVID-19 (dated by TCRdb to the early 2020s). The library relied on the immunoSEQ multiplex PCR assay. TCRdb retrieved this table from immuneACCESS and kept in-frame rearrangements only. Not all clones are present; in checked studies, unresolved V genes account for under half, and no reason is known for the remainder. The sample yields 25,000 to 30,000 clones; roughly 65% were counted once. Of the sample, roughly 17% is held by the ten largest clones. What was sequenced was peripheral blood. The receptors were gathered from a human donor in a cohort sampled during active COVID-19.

For the CDR3, the DNA is TGTGCCACCGAACCCGGGACAGGGGAGGCTAGCGAGTACGAGCAGTACTTC. It yields the protein CATEPGTGEASEYEQYF. This rearrangement joins TRBV15 to TRBJ2-7, with 10 bases fitting TRBD1. Germline trimming cut 8 bases from V and 4 bases from J; bases unmatched to any gene: 17. Germline V gene sequence: CDR1 LNHNV, CDR2 YYDKDF (reference sequence). CDR3 length equals 17 residues.

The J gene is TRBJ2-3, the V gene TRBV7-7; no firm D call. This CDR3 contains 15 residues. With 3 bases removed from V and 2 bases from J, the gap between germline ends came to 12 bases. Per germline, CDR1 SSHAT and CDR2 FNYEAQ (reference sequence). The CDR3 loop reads CASSFLQLYTDTQYF. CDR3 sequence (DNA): TGTGCCAGCAGCTTTTTGCAGTTATACACAGATACGCAGTATTTT.

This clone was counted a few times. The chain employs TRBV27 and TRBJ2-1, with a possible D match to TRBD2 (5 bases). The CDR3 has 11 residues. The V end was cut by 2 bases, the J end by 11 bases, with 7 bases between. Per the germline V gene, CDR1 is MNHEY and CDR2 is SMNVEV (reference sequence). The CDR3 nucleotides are TGTGCCAGCAGTTTACGGGGAAAGCAGTTCTTC. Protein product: CASSLRGKQFF.

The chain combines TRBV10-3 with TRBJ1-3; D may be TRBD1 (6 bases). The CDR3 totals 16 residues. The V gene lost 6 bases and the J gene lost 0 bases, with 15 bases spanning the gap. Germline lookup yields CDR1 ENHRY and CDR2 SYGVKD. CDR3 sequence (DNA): TGTGCCATCAGCCCGAGACAGGTAATCTCTGGAAACACCATATATTTT. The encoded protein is CAISPRQVISGNTIYF.

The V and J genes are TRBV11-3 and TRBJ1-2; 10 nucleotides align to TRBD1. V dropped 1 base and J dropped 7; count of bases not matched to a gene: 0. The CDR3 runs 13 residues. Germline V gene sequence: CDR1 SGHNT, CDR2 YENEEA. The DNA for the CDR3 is TGTGCCAGCAGCTTAGGGGACAGGGGTGGCTACACCTTC. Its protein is CASSLGDRGGYTF.

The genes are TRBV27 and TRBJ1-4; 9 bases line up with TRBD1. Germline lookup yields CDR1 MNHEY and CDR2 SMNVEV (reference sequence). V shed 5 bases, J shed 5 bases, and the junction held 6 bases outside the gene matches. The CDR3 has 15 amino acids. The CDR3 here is CASSNTGTGNEKLFF. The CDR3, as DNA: TGTGCCAGCAGTAATACCGGGACAGGGAATGAAAAACTGTTTTTT.

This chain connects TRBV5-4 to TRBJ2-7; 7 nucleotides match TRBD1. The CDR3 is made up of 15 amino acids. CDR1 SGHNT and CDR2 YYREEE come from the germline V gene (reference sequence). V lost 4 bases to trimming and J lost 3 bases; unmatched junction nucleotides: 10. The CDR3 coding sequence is TGTGCCAGCAGCCCCGGGACAGTGGGGGTCTACGAGCAGTACTTC. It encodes CASSPGTVGVYEQYF. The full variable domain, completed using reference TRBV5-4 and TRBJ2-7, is ETGVTQSPTHLIKTRGQQVTLRCSSQSGHNTVSWYQQALGQGPQFIFQYYREEENGRGNFPPRFSGLQFPNYSSELNVNALELDDSALYLCASSPGTVGVYEQYFGPGTRLTVT.